This TCR beta chain was profiled in a study of shared clonotypes between healthy human individuals. CD8 cells regarded as naive lacked CD45RO, were positively chosen for CCR7, and omitted terminally differentiated effector memory CD45RA+ cells. V was pared by 5 bases and J by 1 base, with 11 bases between. CDR1 and CDR2 (germline): MNHNY, SVGAGI (reference sequence). This CDR3 has 15 residues. The protocol was immunoSEQ multiplex PCR, while the TCRdb copy is restricted to in-frame clones and leaves out a portion. This repertoire shows roughly 810,000 clones, 95% to 97% found once; its top ten account for about 0.25%.

J is TRBJ2-2 and V is TRBV6-6, with D perhaps matching TRBD2 (5 bases). The sequencing sample was made of naive CD8+ T cells sorted from blood. The sequence derives from a man under 40 in good health. CDR3 bases: TGTGCCAGCAGTAGTCAACTAGAGAACACCGGGGAGCTGTTTTTT. The encoded protein is CASSSQLENTGELFF.